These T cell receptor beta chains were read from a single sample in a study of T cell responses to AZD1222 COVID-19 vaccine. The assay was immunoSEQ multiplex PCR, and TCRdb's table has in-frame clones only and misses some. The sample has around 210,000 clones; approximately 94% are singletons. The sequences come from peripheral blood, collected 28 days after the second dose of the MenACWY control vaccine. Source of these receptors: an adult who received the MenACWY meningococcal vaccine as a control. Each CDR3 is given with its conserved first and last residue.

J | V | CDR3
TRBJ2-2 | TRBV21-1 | CASSTGRPRLGGELFF
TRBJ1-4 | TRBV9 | CASSVGAGEKLFF
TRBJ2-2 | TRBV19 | CASSIPGGTGDTGELFF
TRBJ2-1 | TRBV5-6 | CASKGGLAGDLAVNEQFF
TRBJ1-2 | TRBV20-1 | CSASTAVYGYTF
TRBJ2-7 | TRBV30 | CAWSEGLYEQYF
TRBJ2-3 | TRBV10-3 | CAISEPILGGENTDTQYF
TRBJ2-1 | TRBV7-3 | CASSLFGLINEQFF
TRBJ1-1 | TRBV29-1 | CSVAGLNTEAFF
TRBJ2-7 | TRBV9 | CASSVRGGRDEQYF
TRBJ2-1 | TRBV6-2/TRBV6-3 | CASSALAGASYNEQFF
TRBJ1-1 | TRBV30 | CAWNVGSPGESFF
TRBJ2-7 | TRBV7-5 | CVRRPILRSSYEQYF
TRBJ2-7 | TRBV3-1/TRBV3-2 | CASSQEGSSYEQYF
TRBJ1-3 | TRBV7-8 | CASSLGGNTIYF
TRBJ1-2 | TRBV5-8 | CASSLWEINYGYTF
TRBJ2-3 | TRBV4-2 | CASRDGTSADTQYF
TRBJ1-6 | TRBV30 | CALGQANNSPLHF
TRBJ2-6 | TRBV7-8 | CASSHSGNSGANVLTF
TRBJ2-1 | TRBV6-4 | CASMRAPAGEQFF
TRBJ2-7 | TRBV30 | CAWRLASGNSYEQYF
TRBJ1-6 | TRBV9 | CASSVGQGVSPLHF
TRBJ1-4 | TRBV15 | CATSLLGLNREKLFF
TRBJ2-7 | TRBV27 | CASSYRGETYEQYF
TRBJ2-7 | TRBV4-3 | CASSQEAADFYEQYF
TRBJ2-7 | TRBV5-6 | CASSTTTGVISYEQYF
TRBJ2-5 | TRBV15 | CATSRAGSETQYF
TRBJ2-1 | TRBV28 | CASSFPSSGRALNEQFF
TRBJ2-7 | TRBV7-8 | CASSYGLALSYEQYF
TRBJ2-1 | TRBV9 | CASGKTGRYNEQFF
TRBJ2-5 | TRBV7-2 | CASSPMMGSGSTQYF
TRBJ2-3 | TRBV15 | CATSRVRGAGDTQYF
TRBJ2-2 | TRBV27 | CASSSSNTGELFF
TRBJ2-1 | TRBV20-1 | CSARVGNEQFF
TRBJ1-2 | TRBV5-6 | CASSLNGPRDGYTF
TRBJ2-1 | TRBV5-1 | CASSLDRGGHNEQFF
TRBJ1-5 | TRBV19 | CASSIGQGIQPQHF
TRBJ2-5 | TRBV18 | CASSPRTSPETQYF
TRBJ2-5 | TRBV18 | CASSPGGPETQYF
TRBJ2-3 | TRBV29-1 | CSLGRGGLLDTQYF
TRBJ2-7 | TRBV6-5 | CASSYRGTGPYEQYF
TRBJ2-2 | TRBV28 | CASSLFINSAGGSTGELFF
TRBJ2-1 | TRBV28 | CASSIRTEQFF
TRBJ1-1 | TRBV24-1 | CATSVGMNTEAFF
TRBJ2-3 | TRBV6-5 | CASSPNTERAHYF
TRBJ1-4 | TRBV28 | CASSVGQGKQKLFF
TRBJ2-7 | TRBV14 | CASSLFTGGYEQYF
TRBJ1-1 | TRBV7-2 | CASSLGGQANTEAFF
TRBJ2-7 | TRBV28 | CASSLGGEQYF